This T cell receptor (beta chain) was captured in a study of identifying expanded T cells in peripheral blood (dated by TCRdb to about 2019). General notes on the study: Technical replicates were generated by sequencing separate aliquots of the same genomic DNA pool, with four replicates compared pairwise.

The immunoSEQ Assay, which uses bias-controlled multiplex PCR amplification of genomic DNA, was used to profile TCRbeta CDR3 regions. Regarding the original processing steps: The absolute abundance of each unique TCRbeta CDR3 region was quantified after sequences were collapsed and filtered. Two models were used to test differential abundance: a binomial model (Fisher-equivalent) and a beta-binomial model that adds time-dependent variance fitted from healthy donors. Clones with fewer than 5 combined templates were removed, and differential abundance was called for clones with a Benjamini-Hochberg FDR below 0.01. In the beta-binomial model, variance was expressed as a function of the total template count across the two samples, in the form v = (b*log(k)+a)^2. TCRdb's version of the immuneACCESS table is confined to in-frame rearrangements and falls short of the full clone set. An unresolved V gene accounts for under half of the shortfall where checked; the remainder is of unknown origin. The V and J calls and clone size come from that table; D and trimming were worked out from the DNA. This sample has approximately 56,000 clones in its table, and roughly 82% of those were observed once. The ten top clones hold 14% of the sample.

During the collection period, no infections or other immune events were recorded for the healthy donors. Healthy-donor blood repertoires served as a training cohort to calibrate time-dependent variance in a beta-binomial model of T-cell clone differential abundance. The training cohort was composed of roughly ten healthy donors, 3 female and 7 male. On average the donors were 43 years old, and their ages spanned roughly 29 to 70 years. Whole blood, obtained from a commercial supplier, was collected from each healthy donor at three time points spaced roughly 14 days apart. For immunosequencing, genomic DNA was extracted from unsorted whole blood. Here is what the overall study found, with its caveats: It was expected by the authors that biological variance in healthy repertoires might increase further over much longer intervals, such as months to years. Variance in clone template counts between approximately two-week samples significantly increased with total template count across all healthy donors. Between technical replicates the binomial model flagged approximately 1.3 differentially abundant clones, whereas over two weeks the binomial model flagged about 16.4 and over approximately 4 weeks around 20. Across all healthy-donor time intervals, the beta-binomial model significantly cut both the number of clones called differentially abundant and the false-positive rate.

This clone has just one count. No antigen is known for it. No quality values exist for individual bases; no much larger clone is one base distant. This TCR derives from a person aged 18-69 years in good health. The sequencing sample was made of blood.

Here is the DNA: TGTGCCAGTAGCTCAACAGGGGGCTATGGCTACACCTTC. Its protein is CASSSTGGYGYTF. The chain employs TRBV19 and TRBJ1-2, with TRBD1 identical over 8 junction bases. The CDR3 numbers 13 residues from cysteine through phenylalanine. Only the CDR3 DNA stays, 39 bases, in frame from base 1. Unmatched junction bases come to 4, with V trimmed by 6 bases and J by 4 bases. Taken from the germline V gene (reference sequence), the CDR1 and CDR2 loops are LNHDA and SQIVND. The full variable domain, completed from the reference TRBV19 and TRBJ1-2 proteins outside the CDR3, reads DGGITQSPKYLFRKEGQNVTLSCEQNLNHDAMYWYRQDPGQGLRLIYYSQIVNDFQKGDIAEGYSVSREKKESFPLTVTSAQKNPTAFYLCASSSTGGYGYTFGSGTRLTVV.